This TCR beta chain is drawn from a study of blood T cell repertoires in COVID-19. In the study overall: The United States, Italy and Spain supplied acute and convalescent COVID-19 samples. Sample material is recorded as cDNA or gDNA derived from T cells, B-cell-depleted T cells, or PBMCs.

The data were produced by immunoSEQ multiplex PCR, yet TCRdb's version contains in-frame clones alone and is incomplete. The sample comprises 200,000 to 250,000 clones, approximately 86% of which are singletons, and about 3.8% rests with the top ten. The germline CDR1 and CDR2 sequences are SNHLY and FYNNEI. V lost 6 bases to trimming and J lost 10 bases; unmatched junction nucleotides: 7. This CDR3 region has 14 residues. This study enrolled people aged roughly 18 to 90 from roughly 24 US geographic areas. The source is a woman between 40 and 50 years old with acute COVID-19. The material sequenced was PBMCs or T cells enriched from blood (not recorded which). The chain uses TRBV2 and TRBJ1-6; 9 bases agree with TRBD1. The CDR3 bases are TGTGCCAGCAGCCGGGACAGGGTGAACTCACCCCTCCACTTT. Amino acids: CASSRDRVNSPLHF.